This T cell receptor beta chain was documented in a study of T cells after yellow fever vaccination. In the study overall: SMART-Seq v4 Ultra Low Input handled preparation of low-cell-number fractions.

This clonotype was counted many times. The antigen remains undetermined. Broader study findings: Most primary-vaccination clones recurred post-booster (around 95% CD4, over 70% CD8). There was a small share of clonotypes that showed up in both the CD4 and CD8 compartments.

As TCR cDNA was made by 5'RACE template switching, a universal primer site and UMIs were added. TCRdb processed the 5' RACE reads anew with MiXCR; each CDR3 protein has one entry. The sample consists of 200,000 to 300,000 distinct CDR3 sequences, roughly 7.2% of them appearing once. The CDR3 length is 14 residues. Germline CDR1 and CDR2: SEHNR and FQNEAQ (reference sequence). Trimming took 1 base from V and 8 from J, leaving 12 bases between them. This specimen was CD4+ T cells sorted from PBMCs, taken 15 days after the yellow fever booster vaccination. The sequence derives from a man aged 30 to 39 who received the YFV17D yellow fever vaccine. This chain joins TRBV7-9 and TRBJ2-1; the D gene is possibly TRBD2 (5 bases). This chain's CDR3 is CASSLVGFGDEQFF. CDR3 in DNA: TGTGCCAGCAGCTTAGTGGGTTTCGGGGATGAGCAGTTCTTC.